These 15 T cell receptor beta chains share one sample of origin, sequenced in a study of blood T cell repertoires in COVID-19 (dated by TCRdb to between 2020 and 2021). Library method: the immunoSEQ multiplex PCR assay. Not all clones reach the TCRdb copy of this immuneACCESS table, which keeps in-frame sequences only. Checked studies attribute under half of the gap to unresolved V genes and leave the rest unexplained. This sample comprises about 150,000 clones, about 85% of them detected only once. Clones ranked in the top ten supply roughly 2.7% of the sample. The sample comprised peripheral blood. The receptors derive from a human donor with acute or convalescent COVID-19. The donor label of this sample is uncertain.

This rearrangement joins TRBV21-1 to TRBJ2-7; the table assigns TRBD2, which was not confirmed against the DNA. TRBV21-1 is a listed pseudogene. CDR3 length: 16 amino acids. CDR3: CASSKARGTSCPEQYV. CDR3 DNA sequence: TGTGCCAGCAGCAAAGCGCGAGGGACTAGTTGTCCCGAGCAGTACGTC.

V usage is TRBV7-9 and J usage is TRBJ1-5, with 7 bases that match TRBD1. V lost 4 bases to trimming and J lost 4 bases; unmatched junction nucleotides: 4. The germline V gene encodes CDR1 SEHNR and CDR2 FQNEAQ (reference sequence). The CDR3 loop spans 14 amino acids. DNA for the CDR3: TGTGCCAGCAGCTCCCAACAGGGGAATCAGCCCCAGCATTTT. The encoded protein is CASSSQQGNQPQHF.

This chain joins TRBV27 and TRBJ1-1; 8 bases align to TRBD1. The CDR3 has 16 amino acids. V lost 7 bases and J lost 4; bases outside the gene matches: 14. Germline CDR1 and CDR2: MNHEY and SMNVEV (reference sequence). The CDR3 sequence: CASKLGQGGISTEAFF. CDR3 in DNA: TGTGCCAGCAAACTAGGACAGGGCGGAATATCCACTGAAGCTTTCTTT.

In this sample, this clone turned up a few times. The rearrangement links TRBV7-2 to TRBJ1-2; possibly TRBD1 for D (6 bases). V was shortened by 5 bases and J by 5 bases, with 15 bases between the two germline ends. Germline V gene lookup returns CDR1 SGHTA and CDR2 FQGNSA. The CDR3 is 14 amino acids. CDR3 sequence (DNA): TGTGCCAGCAGCCCCTTAGGGGGGGCTTATGGCTACACCTTC. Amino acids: CASSPLGGAYGYTF. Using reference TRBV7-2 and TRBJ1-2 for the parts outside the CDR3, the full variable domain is GAGVSQSPSNKVTEKGKDVELRCDPISGHTALYWYRQSLGQGLEFLIYFQGNSAPDKSGLPSDRFSAERTGGSVSTLTIQRTQQEDSAVYLCASSPLGGAYGYTFGSGTRLTVV.

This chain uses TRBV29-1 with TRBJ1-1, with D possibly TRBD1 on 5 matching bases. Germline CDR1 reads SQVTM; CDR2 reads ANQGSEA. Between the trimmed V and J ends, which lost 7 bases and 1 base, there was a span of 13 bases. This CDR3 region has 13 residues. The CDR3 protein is CSGDGGGNTEAFF. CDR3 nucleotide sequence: TGCAGCGGGGACGGCGGGGGGAACACTGAAGCTTTCTTT.

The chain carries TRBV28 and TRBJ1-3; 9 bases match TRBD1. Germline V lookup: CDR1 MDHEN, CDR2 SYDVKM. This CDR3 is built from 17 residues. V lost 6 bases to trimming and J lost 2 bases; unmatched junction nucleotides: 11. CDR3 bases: TGTGCCAGCAGCGCCAACCGGGACAGGGTCACTGGAAACACCATATATTTT. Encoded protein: CASSANRDRVTGNTIYF.

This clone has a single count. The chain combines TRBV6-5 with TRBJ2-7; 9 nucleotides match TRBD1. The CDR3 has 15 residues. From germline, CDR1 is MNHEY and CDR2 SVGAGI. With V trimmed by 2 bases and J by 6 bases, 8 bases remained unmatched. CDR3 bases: TGTGCCAGCAGTTACGGGGGGGACAGGGTAGGCGAGCAGTACTTC. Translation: CASSYGGDRVGEQYF.

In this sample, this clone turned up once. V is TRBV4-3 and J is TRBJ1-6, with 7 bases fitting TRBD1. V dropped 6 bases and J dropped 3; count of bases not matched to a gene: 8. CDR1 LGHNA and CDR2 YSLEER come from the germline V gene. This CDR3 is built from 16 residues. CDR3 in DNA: TGCGCCAGCAGACCTAGCAGGGGGGACTATAATTCACCCCTCCACTTT. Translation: CASRPSRGDYNSPLHF.

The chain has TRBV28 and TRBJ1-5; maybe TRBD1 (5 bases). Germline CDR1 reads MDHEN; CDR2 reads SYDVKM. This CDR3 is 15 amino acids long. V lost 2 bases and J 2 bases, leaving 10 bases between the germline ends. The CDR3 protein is CASSLRKTGNQPQHF. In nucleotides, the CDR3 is TGTGCCAGCAGTTTAAGAAAGACAGGCAATCAGCCCCAGCATTTT.

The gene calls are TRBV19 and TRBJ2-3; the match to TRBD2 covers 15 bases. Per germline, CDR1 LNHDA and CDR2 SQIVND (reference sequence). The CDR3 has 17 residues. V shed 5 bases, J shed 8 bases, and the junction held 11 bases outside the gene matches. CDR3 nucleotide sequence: TGTGCCAGTAGTCCCTGGGGACTAGCGGGGGGACGGGGTACGCAGTATTTT. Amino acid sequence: CASSPWGLAGGRGTQYF.

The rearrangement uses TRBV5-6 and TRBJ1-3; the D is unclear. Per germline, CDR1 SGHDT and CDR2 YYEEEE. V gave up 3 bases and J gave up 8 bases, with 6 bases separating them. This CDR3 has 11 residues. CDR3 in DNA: TGTGCCAGCAGCTCATTAGACACCATATATTTT. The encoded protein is CASSSLDTIYF.

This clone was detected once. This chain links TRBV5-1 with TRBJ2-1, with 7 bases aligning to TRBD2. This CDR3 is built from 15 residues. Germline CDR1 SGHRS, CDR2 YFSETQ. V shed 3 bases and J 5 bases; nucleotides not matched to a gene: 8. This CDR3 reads CASSSGGGSDNEQFF. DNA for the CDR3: TGCGCCAGCAGCTCGGGGGGAGGGAGCGACAATGAGCAGTTCTTC. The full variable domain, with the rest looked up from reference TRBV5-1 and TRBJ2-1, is KAGVTQTPRYLIKTRGQQVTLSCSPISGHRSVSWYQQTPGQGLQFLFEYFSETQRNKGNFPGRFSGRQFSNSRSEMNVSTLELGDSALYLCASSSGGGSDNEQFFGPGTRLTVL.

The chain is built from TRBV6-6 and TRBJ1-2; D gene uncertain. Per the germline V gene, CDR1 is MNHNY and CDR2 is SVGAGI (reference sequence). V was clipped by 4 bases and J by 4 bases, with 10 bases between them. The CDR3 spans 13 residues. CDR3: CASSSWTGYGYTF. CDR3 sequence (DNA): TGTGCCAGCAGTTCCTGGACTGGCTATGGCTACACCTTC.

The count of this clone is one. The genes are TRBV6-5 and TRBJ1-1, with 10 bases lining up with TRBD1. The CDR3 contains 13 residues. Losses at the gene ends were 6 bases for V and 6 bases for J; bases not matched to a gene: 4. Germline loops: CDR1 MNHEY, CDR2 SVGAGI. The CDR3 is CASSTDRGAEAFF. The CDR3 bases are TGTGCCAGCAGCACGGACAGGGGGGCTGAAGCTTTCTTT.

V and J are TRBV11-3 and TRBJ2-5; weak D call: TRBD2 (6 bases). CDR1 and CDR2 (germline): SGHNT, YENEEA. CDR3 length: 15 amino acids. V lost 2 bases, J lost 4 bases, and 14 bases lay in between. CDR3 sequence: CASSLTHGGGETQYF. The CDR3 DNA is TGTGCCAGCAGCTTAACCCACGGGGGAGGAGAGACCCAGTACTTC. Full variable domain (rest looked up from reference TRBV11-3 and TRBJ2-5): EAGVVQSPRYKIIEKKQPVAFWCNPISGHNTLYWYLQNLGQGPELLIRYENEEAVDDSQLPKDRFSAERLKGVDSTLKIQPAELGDSAVYLCASSLTHGGGETQYFGPGTRLLVL.